Below are 20 T cell receptor beta chains sequenced from a single sample in a study of blood T cell repertoires in COVID-19. The data were produced by immunoSEQ multiplex PCR, yet TCRdb's version contains in-frame clones alone and is incomplete. The table lists approximately 470,000 clones, about nine tenths of them singletons, with 0.7% in the top ten. The sequenced sample consisted of PBMCs or T cells enriched from blood (not recorded which). Receptors originate from a woman younger than 30 who had recovered from COVID-19.

The genes are TRBV6-5 and TRBJ1-1; 7 positions match TRBD1. Germline V gene data show CDR1 as MNHEY and CDR2 as SVGAGI. V was clipped by 7 bases and J by 8 bases; unmatched bases: 4. CDR3 length equals 11 residues. This CDR3 is CASTPTGEAFF. CDR3 in DNA: TGTGCCAGCACCCCGACAGGGGAAGCTTTCTTT.

The chain couples TRBV5-5 to TRBJ2-7; 7 bases are a match to TRBD2. Germline CDR1 reads SGHKS; CDR2 reads YYEKEE (reference sequence). V lost 0 bases to trimming and J lost 3 bases; unmatched junction nucleotides: 9. CDR3 length equals 16 residues. CDR3 DNA: TGTGCCAGCAGCTTGGCCCCCCGGGGGAGGGACTACGAGCAGTACTTC. It specifies CASSLAPRGRDYEQYF.

This sequence joins TRBV5-1 and TRBJ1-3; TRBD1 matches 7 bases. The CDR3 runs 13 residues. Germline CDR1 SGHRS, CDR2 YFSETQ. J gave up 8 bases and V 0 bases, and 2 bases lay outside the gene matches. The CDR3 DNA is TGCGCCAGCAGCTTGGGGGACAGTGACACCATATATTTT. Translated, it gives CASSLGDSDTIYF.

The CDR3 sequence is CASSLGGSGGGTDTQYF. DNA of the CDR3: TGTGCCAGCAGCTTAGGAGGATCAGGGGGCGGCACAGATACGCAGTATTTT. This chain uses TRBV7-2 with TRBJ2-3; 8 nucleotides align to TRBD1. This CDR3 region has 17 residues. CDR1 SGHTA and CDR2 FQGNSA come from the germline V gene. V dropped 1 base and J dropped 1; count of bases not matched to a gene: 7.

There are a few counts of this clone. The rearrangement uses TRBV5-1 and TRBJ1-2; a weak D match, TRBD1 (5 bases). The CDR3 sequence is 16 residues long. Germline V gene data show CDR1 as SGHRS and CDR2 as YFSETQ. Between the trimmed V and J ends, which lost 0 bases and 4 bases, there was a span of 16 bases. This CDR3 is CASSLGLGTELYGYTF. The CDR3 DNA reads TGCGCCAGCAGCTTGGGCCTCGGGACTGAGCTCTATGGCTACACCTTC.

The chain couples TRBV4-1 to TRBJ2-1; weak D call: TRBD1 (7 bases). Germline CDR1 and CDR2: MGHRA and YSYEKL. The V and J ends lost 0 bases and 10 bases respectively, with 10 bases between them. This CDR3 spans 13 amino acids. This chain's CDR3 is CASSQDRGREQFF. For the CDR3, the DNA is TGCGCCAGCAGCCAAGACAGGGGGAGGGAGCAGTTCTTC.

The V call is TRBV19, the J call TRBJ1-1, with a tentative D call TRBD1 (5 bases). Germline values: CDR1 LNHDA, CDR2 SQIVND (reference sequence). V was cut by 6 bases and J by 4 bases, with 15 bases left in between. The CDR3 spans 14 residues. The CDR3 DNA is TGTGCCAGTAGCCCTTGGGGGGGTGGCACTGAAGCTTTCTTT. Residues: CASSPWGGGTEAFF.

In the case of this clone: An end of the junction differs from the germline gene, which may be a read error. The V call is TRBV7-7, the J call TRBJ2-2, with TRBD1 identical over 10 bases. The CDR3 extends over 16 amino acids. From germline, CDR1 is SSHAT and CDR2 FNYEAQ (reference sequence). The CDR3 here is CASSLRTGGDTGELFF. The CDR3 DNA sequence: TGTGCTAGCAGCTTAAGGACAGGGGGGGACACCGGGGAGCTGTTTTTT. The full variable domain, completed using reference TRBV7-7 and TRBJ2-2, is GAGVSQSPRYKVTKRGQDVTLRCDPISSHATLYWYQQALGQGPEFLTYFNYEAQPDKSGLPSDRFSAERPEGSISTLTIQRTEQRDSAMYRCASSLRTGGDTGELFFGEGSRLTVL.

The V call is TRBV28, the J call TRBJ2-7; TRBD1 is a possible D gene (6 bases). CDR1 MDHEN and CDR2 SYDVKM come from the germline V gene. V lost 4 bases, J lost 0 bases, and 13 bases lay in between. The CDR3 is 15 amino acids. The CDR3 nucleotides read TGTGCCAGCAGTTCTCCCCCGGACAGCTCCTACGAGCAGTACTTC. Translation gives CASSSPPDSSYEQYF.

The chain joins TRBV28 to TRBJ2-7, with D possibly being TRBD2 (5 bases). The CDR3 consists of 14 residues. The germline V gene has CDR1 MDHEN and CDR2 SYDVKM. The V end lost 4 bases, the J end lost 4 bases, and 14 bases lay between the germline ends. The CDR3 DNA follows: TGTGCCAGCAGTTCCCCTCGGGGAACGTACGAGCAGTACTTC. It is translated as CASSSPRGTYEQYF.

The chain recombines TRBV6-4 with TRBJ2-3, with D unclear. The CDR3 is made up of 15 amino acids. Germline lookup yields CDR1 MRHNA and CDR2 SNTAGT. V lost 2 bases and J 0 bases, leaving 9 bases between the germline ends. This CDR3 is CASSDGPSSTDTQYF. In DNA, the CDR3 is TGTGCCAGCAGTGACGGCCCTTCTAGCACAGATACGCAGTATTTT.

This rearrangement joins TRBV5-4 to TRBJ2-7; 7 bases line up with TRBD1. J was trimmed by 2 bases and V by 2 bases; bases with no gene match: 4. The CDR3 is 14 amino acids. The V gene's germline CDR1 is SGHNT and CDR2 YYREEE (reference sequence). CDR3: CASSFDRETYEQYF. The DNA of the CDR3 is TGTGCCAGCAGCTTTGACAGGGAGACCTACGAGCAGTACTTC.

This clone was counted only a few times. The chain employs TRBV19 and TRBJ1-6, with D hard to call. The germline gives CDR1 LNHDA, CDR2 SQIVND (reference sequence). The CDR3 sequence is 14 residues long. With 2 bases removed from V and 7 bases from J, the gap between germline ends came to 9 bases. The CDR3 loop is CASSIRAGNSPLHF. The CDR3 DNA is TGTGCCAGTAGTATAAGAGCAGGCAATTCACCCCTCCACTTT. The complete variable domain, with remaining parts taken from reference TRBV19 and TRBJ1-6, reads DGGITQSPKYLFRKEGQNVTLSCEQNLNHDAMYWYRQDPGQGLRLIYYSQIVNDFQKGDIAEGYSVSREKKESFPLTVTSAQKNPTAFYLCASSIRAGNSPLHFGNGTRLTVT.

Turning to this clone: An end of the junction does not agree with germline; a read error may underlie this. This sequence joins TRBV2 and TRBJ2-7; D might be TRBD2 (5 bases). CDR1 and CDR2 (germline): SNHLY, FYNNEI. The CDR3 sequence is 12 residues long. Here the CDR3 reads CASKQLGLAVDF. Written as DNA, the CDR3 is TGTGCCAGCAAGCAGCTTGGACTGGCGGTTGACTTC.

The chain combines TRBV3-1 (or the pseudogene TRBV3-2) with TRBJ1-2, with 7 nucleotides matching TRBD1. Germline V gives CDR1 LGHDT, CDR2 YNNKEL (reference sequence). The CDR3 is made up of 13 amino acids. Trimming took 2 bases from V and 8 from J; bases not matched to a gene: 5. CDR3 DNA sequence: TGTGCCAGCAGCCAATCTACAGGGGTAGGCTACACCTTC. This gives the protein CASSQSTGVGYTF.

CDR3 bases: TGTGCCAGTAGTCCCCTAACTAGCGGCTCCTACAATGAGCAGTTCTTC. Its translation: CASSPLTSGSYNEQFF. J is TRBJ2-1 and V is TRBV19, with 8 bases lining up with TRBD2. This CDR3 has 16 residues. Germline CDR1 reads LNHDA; CDR2 reads SQIVND (reference sequence). V lost 5 bases and J lost 0; bases outside the gene matches: 6.

This clone was recorded once. The rearrangement uses TRBV20-1 and TRBJ1-1; D remains unclear. The ends were cut back, 6 bases at V and 10 bases at J, with 15 bases in the middle. Germline V gene sequence: CDR1 DFQATT, CDR2 SNEGSKA (reference sequence). The CDR3 sequence is 11 residues long. CDR3 in amino acids: CSAPDQTGAFF. Here the CDR3 DNA reads TGCAGTGCCCCCGACCAGACGGGAGCTTTCTTT.

J is TRBJ2-5 and V is TRBV2, with TRBD1 matching over 7 bases. Per germline, CDR1 SNHLY and CDR2 FYNNEI. The CDR3 is made up of 15 amino acids. V lost 6 bases, J lost 1 base, and 8 bases stayed unmatched. DNA for the CDR3: TGTGCCAGCAGCCGAGACAGGGCATTCCAAGAGACCCAGTACTTC. It yields the protein CASSRDRAFQETQYF.

V and J are TRBV12-3 or TRBV12-4 and TRBJ2-3; unclear D gene. V lost 4 bases, J lost 0 bases, and 5 bases lay in between. The CDR3 sequence is 13 residues long. CDR3 sequence (DNA): TGTGCCAGCAGTTCCGGGAGCACAGATACGCAGTATTTT. This sequence encodes CASSSGSTDTQYF.

This clone was recorded once. This chain links TRBV3-1 (or the pseudogene TRBV3-2) with TRBJ2-5; D remains unclear. Germline assignment: CDR1 LGHDT and CDR2 YNNKEL (reference sequence). V lost 4 bases, J lost 0 bases, and 3 bases lay in between. CDR3 size: 12 residues. The CDR3 nucleotides are TGTGCCAGCAGCCCTCACCAAGAGACCCAGTACTTC. This sequence encodes CASSPHQETQYF.